This TCR beta chain was found in a study of vaccination and CD4 T cells after COVID-19. Across the study: The stimulating agents, overlapping spike peptides, came from SARS-CoV-2, HCoV-NL63, HCoV-OC43 and HCoV-229E.

This clonotype was observed once. Its cognate antigen is unknown. CDR1 is SGHDT and CDR2 is YYEEEE in the germline V gene. After removal of 0 bases from V and 4 bases from J, the junction contained 5 bases not matched to a gene. The CDR3 contains 16 residues. The Oncomine TCR Beta short-read assay sequenced DNA from cultured CD4+ T cells. TCRdb fed the PCR reads into MiXCR, producing one record per CDR3 protein. In the table there are some 15,000 distinct CDR3 sequences, more than 30% of which are singletons. Treatment in this sample: roughly ten-day PBMC culture with coronavirus spike peptide pools or control peptides (ViraFEST assay).

The chain uses TRBV5-6 and TRBJ1-1; 11 bases line up with TRBD1. This specimen was CD4+ T cells from blood, cultured in vitro, taken before SARS-CoV-2 vaccination. The TCR comes from a human donor who received a COVID-19 vaccine. CDR3 protein: CASSLVGQGATTEAFF. DNA of the CDR3: TGTGCCAGCAGCTTGGTCGGACAGGGGGCGACCACTGAAGCTTTCTTT.